This T cell receptor beta chain was captured by sequencing in a study of cytomegalovirus exposure and HLA in healthy donors (dated by TCRdb to between 2016 and 2019). Some background on the complete study: An earlier analysis of 587 of the donors reported about 300 Gb of sequence data and 100 million to 120 million unique TCR beta sequences obtained from approximately 180 million T cells. To decide whether each TCR beta V gene segment behaved as functional or pseudogenic, an earlier analysis of several hundred of the donors relied on high-throughput TCR beta sequencing. On average, around 200,000 unique TCR beta nucleotide sequences were sequenced per donor among several hundred genotyped donors of the cohort, with 15% to 20% of those sequences being non-productive. A separate validation cohort of roughly 120 different subjects was used in addition to the approximately 640-subject first cohort. Roughly five DR-DQ haplotypes were handled as single units for association and clustering, since linkage in the cohort was strong. The later analysis used no new phenotypic data to find candidate immune exposures, relying instead on TCR beta sequences and their occurrence across donors. An early release covering more than 500 HLA-typed donors comprised about 300 gigabases of sequencing data and approximately 85 million unique TCR sequences. The aim of the study was to test whether cataloging public T cell receptors could identify signatures of past pathogen exposure. To predict cytomegalovirus infection status, the study combined high-throughput TCR immunosequencing, statistical association of individual TCRs with disease status, and machine learning. The T cell repertoires of 700 or so subjects were profiled by immunosequencing and related to cytomegalovirus serostatus. Typing coverage differed by locus: A, B, C, DRB1 and DQB1 were typed in about 620-640 donors, DQA1 in approximately 520, DPA1 in 600 to 610, and DPB1 in 472. Donor age, sex, ethnicity and CMV serostatus were compiled alongside the repertoire data. A later genetic analysis took genome-wide SNP genotypes for about three fifths of the 666 donors and used that subset as a discovery cohort. Of the roughly 430 genotyped donors, over 65% fell in the genetic ancestry cluster associated with self-reported Caucasian donors. Class I and class II HLA loci were covered by the typing at four-digit resolution. A later analysis re-examined previously published TCR beta repertoires from 500 to 700 donors and added high-resolution HLA genotyping to investigate patterns of TCR occurrence. All discovery cohort repertoires had been generated on a single sequencing platform.

Receptor amplification or capture employed the immunoSEQ multiplex PCR assay. A mixture of 60 forward primers for TCR Vbeta segments and 13 reverse primers for TCR Jbeta segments was used in the multiplex PCR. Amplification of the CDR3 region of rearranged TCR beta genes was performed with a multiplex PCR assay on genomic DNA. Amplified TCR beta libraries were sequenced as 87-base-pair reads on the Illumina HiSeq System. The original pipeline was this. A later analysis tallied tens of millions of unique TCR beta chains across the 666 repertoires, and approximately 11 million of those chains were shared by two or more donors. A nearest-neighbor algorithm error-corrected the raw reads and collapsed the reads into unique sequences, merging closely related sequences to remove PCR and sequencing errors. Alignment of CDR3 sequences to IMGT reference sequences was used to assign V, D and J gene segments. Each retained sequence needed at least a six-nucleotide match to both a V gene segment and a J gene segment. A rearrangement counted as productive if the CDR3 had no stop codons and remained in frame with V and J, and every other rearrangement counted as non-productive. CDR3 was defined according to IMGT convention as the region running from the second conserved V-encoded cysteine to the conserved J-encoded phenylalanine. Sequences without an unambiguous match to a single V gene segment were excluded from the earlier analysis of over 500 of the donors. An earlier analysis of 587 of the donors called V segments functional above 56.7% productive rearrangements and segregating when the between-donor standard deviation exceeded 5%. A statistical classification framework was built to diagnose cytomegalovirus status from the catalog of TCR beta chain sequences. In a later analysis, TCR nucleotide sequences were compared against IMGT/GENE-DB human TR gene sequences so that V and J genes could be assigned. In a later analysis, CDR3 sequences and most-parsimonious VDJ recombination scenarios were assigned using the TCRdist pipeline. A later analysis defined each TCR beta chain by its CDR3 amino acid sequence plus V-gene family, and excluded reads lacking a unique V-gene family. A later analysis removed several hundred highly shared, low-generation-probability nucleotide sequences to deal with suspected cross-contamination and a sequencing artifact. A later analysis calculated a clonal expansion index for each public chain from normalized within-repertoire ranks of inferred template counts. In a later analysis, generation probabilities were computed using a VDJ recombination model fitted to out-of-frame rearrangements, and the results were checked against IGoR. In a later analysis, TCR-TCR, TCR-HLA and TCR-CMV co-occurrence was scored with hypergeometric tests, and a repertoire-size bias correction was applied to TCR pairs. A later analysis estimated false discovery rates by permuting HLA or CMV assignments 20 times. In a later analysis, co-occurring TCRs were grouped with DBSCAN, and TCRdist sequence similarity was added when clustering was performed within HLA-allele-positive subsets. For co-occurrence clustering, repertoires with fewer than 30,000 or more than 120,000 public chains were excluded, along with five repertoires with anomalous nucleotide sharing. The immuneACCESS repertoire file appears here via TCRdb, limited to in-frame rearrangements. These files lack a portion of the clones; in checked studies, under half of the deficit traces to unresolved V genes, and the cause of the others is not known. Clone size and the V and J calls come from that table; the DNA yielded D and trimming. For this sample there are more than 110,000 clones; around 81% appear just once. The ten largest clones take up about 2.4% of the sample.

A note on this clone: Its antigen specificity is not known. No base-level quality is on record; no much larger clone is a single base apart.

On the study overall, not on this receptor specifically: Broadly in line with IMGT annotations, most TCR beta V segments showed up in productive rearrangements about 87% or about 30% of the time in an earlier analysis of around 550 of the donors. In a later analysis, the rate of TCR association differed among HLA loci, with DRB1 alleles having the most associated TCRs and HLA-C alleles having the fewest. Presence/absence analyses assumed roughly uniform sequencing depth across donors, an assumption that may not hold. In a later analysis, most CMV-associated TCR beta chains were found to appear HLA-restricted, with HLA associations seemingly driven largely by CMV exposure. In the study, 150 to 200 TCR beta chains were listed as associated with cytomegalovirus. In a later analysis, 16,951 TCR beta sequences were associated with specific HLA alleles at a false discovery rate of 0.05. A cluster of highly shared sequence variants was judged likely to represent a technical artifact of the sequencing pipeline. A further reported finding was that TCR beta sequences accurately predicted the HLA-A and HLA-B alleles for most subjects in the first cohort. A later genetic analysis associated a missense DCLRE1C variant with V-gene and J-gene trimming of TCR beta chains, and an independent cohort replicated the association. In vitro tests confirmed that three of the cytomegalovirus-associated TCR beta chains recognize cytomegalovirus antigens. The 87-base-pair reads could not distinguish some IMGT-functional V segments, including TRBV6-2 and TRBV6-3, so those segments were excluded. Most TCR sequences were observed very rarely across donors, whereas some public TCRs were present in many individuals. Immune exposure information for the cohort was limited to CMV serostatus. In a later genetic analysis, fewer N-insertions in productive TCRs were reported among donors in an Asian-associated ancestry cluster than the 666-donor mean. The authors suggested that the approach could potentially be extended to other disease states and immunological phenotypes. Linkage disequilibrium might explain the correlated functional status among segregating V segments, but an unknown experimental factor could not be excluded. The earlier analysis of 587 of the donors excluded 15 to 20 rarely observed V segments, including chromosome 9 orphons, because counts were too low. Assigning TCR associations to individual alleles was difficult when HLA alleles, especially DR and DQ, strongly co-occurred. This cohort had only TCR beta chains sequenced, and the lack of alpha or paired-chain data limited which features could be detected. In both the original and validation cohorts, the classifier was reported to diagnose cytomegalovirus status with high specificity and sensitivity. In a later analysis, several top co-occurrence clusters were reported to appear linked to parvovirus B19, influenza, CMV and Epstein-Barr virus. In a later analysis, HLA-associated TCR beta chains were found to be more clonally expanded and to have lower generation probabilities than equally common non-associated chains. Because some donors lacked HLA typing at each locus, the association tests relied only on the typed subset.

The cohort comprised around 690 healthy bone marrow donors. All cohort members were sampled while nominally healthy, although unrecorded immune exposures were likely present. The donor tested CMV seronegative and was one of the 352 seronegative cohort members. Every donor gave a peripheral blood sample, and the peripheral blood mononuclear cells from that sample were used for TCR beta sequencing. The Qiagen DNeasy Blood Extraction Kit was used to extract genomic DNA from the blood cell samples. The CDR3 covers 16 residues, taking in both the cysteine and the phenylalanine. The DNA shown is the 48-base CDR3, in frame from base 1. The germline V gene encodes CDR1 MDHEN and CDR2 SYDVKM. Trimmed from V: 6 bases; trimmed from J: 4 bases; junction bases lacking a gene match: 6.

The V and J genes are TRBV28 and TRBJ2-1; 13 middle bases align to TRBD2. This sequence originates from a man aged 45-65 years in good health and CMV-seronegative. The source material was PBMCs. The DNA is TGTGCCAGCAGCCCAGGGACTAGCGGGGAGTACAATGAGCAGTTCTTC. This translates into CASSPGTSGEYNEQFF.